This T cell receptor (beta chain) was sequenced in a study of response to subunit inactivated influenza vaccine. A single record per CDR3 protein comes from TCRdb applying MiXCR to the RT-PCR reads. The profile shows some 600,000 distinct CDR3 sequences, around 15% of them singletons. CDR3 length: 14 amino acids. With 1 base removed from V and 7 bases from J, the gap between germline ends came to 11 bases. CDR1 and CDR2 from the germline V gene are SEHNR and FQNEAQ (reference sequence). On this clonotype: The antigen is unknown.

The study, taken as a whole, reports: T cells newly recruited by each seasonal influenza vaccination are few, the authors suggested.

The V gene is TRBV7-9, the J gene TRBJ1-5; D gene uncertain. Source: PBMCs from blood, taken approximately 15 days before vaccination. This TCR was sampled from a man between 50 and 59 years old who received an inactivated influenza vaccine. CDR3 amino acids: CASSLVGREQPQHF. The CDR3, as DNA: TGTGCCAGCAGCTTAGTAGGCAGAGAGCAGCCCCAGCATTTT.